This passage covers 14 T cell receptor beta chains from one sample sequenced in a study of long-term antiretroviral therapy in people with HIV. Version v3.0 of the immunoSEQ assay ran at survey level. TCRdb's copy holds only in-frame clones and misses some; the assay was immunoSEQ multiplex PCR. The data show tens of thousands of clones, around three quarters seen once. The sample in question was unsorted PBMCs, obtained 0.3 years after starting antiretroviral therapy. Source of these receptors: a middle-aged man with HIV.

This clone was detected only once. The chain links TRBV7-2 to TRBJ2-3; 8 bases agree with TRBD1. The V segment lost 1 base and the J segment 2 bases; nucleotides outside the gene matches: 5. The germline CDR1 and CDR2 sequences are SGHTA and FQGNSA. This CDR3 spans 16 amino acids. The CDR3 is CASSLVETGATDTQYF. The CDR3 DNA follows: TGTGCCAGCAGCTTAGTTGAGACAGGGGCCACAGATACGCAGTATTTT.

V gene TRBV6-5 combines with J gene TRBJ2-1; D is unresolved. This CDR3 comprises 12 residues. V dropped 3 bases and J dropped 4 bases, with 4 bases sitting between them. The germline V gene has CDR1 MNHEY and CDR2 SVGAGI. Written as DNA, the CDR3 is TGTGCCAGCAGTTATGGATACAATGAGCAGTTCTTC. Translated: CASSYGYNEQFF.

The chain is built from TRBV6-5 and TRBJ2-5; maybe TRBD2 (6 bases). The CDR3 extends over 15 amino acids. Trimming cost V 6 bases and J 5 bases, with 19 bases left between them. The germline gives CDR1 MNHEY, CDR2 SVGAGI. The CDR3 DNA reads as TGTGCCAGCAGGGGACTTGAGACAGTAACGGAGACCCAGTACTTC. Protein sequence: CASRGLETVTETQYF.

This chain links TRBV6-6 with TRBJ2-7; 10 bases are a match to TRBD2. The CDR3 has 16 amino acids. The ends lost 7 bases at V and 3 bases at J; junction bases unmatched: 12. The germline V gene has CDR1 MNHNY and CDR2 SVGAGI (reference sequence). CDR3 residues: CASTRALTSGVYEQYF. CDR3 DNA: TGTGCCAGCACTAGAGCCCTCACTAGCGGGGTCTACGAGCAGTACTTC.

The V gene is TRBV5-4, the J gene TRBJ1-1; 7 nucleotides agree with TRBD1. In germline, CDR1 is SGHNT, CDR2 YYREEE (reference sequence). V dropped 4 bases and J dropped 5; count of bases not matched to a gene: 5. CDR3 length equals 13 residues. The CDR3 protein is CASSRRQGTEAFF. The CDR3, as DNA: TGTGCCAGCAGCCGACGACAGGGTACTGAAGCTTTCTTT.

This clone was observed a single time. This chain joins TRBV6-6 and TRBJ1-1; D is uncertain. Germline V gives CDR1 MNHNY, CDR2 SVGAGI (reference sequence). CDR3 size: 13 residues. V shed 4 bases and J shed 7 bases, with 13 bases lying between them. CDR3 sequence: CASSSGNSGEAFF. As DNA, the CDR3 is TGTGCCAGCAGTTCGGGGAACTCCGGTGAAGCTTTCTTT.

V usage is TRBV18 and J usage is TRBJ2-2; D possibly matches TRBD1 or TRBD2 (5 bases each). V dropped 4 bases and J dropped 5 bases, with 14 bases sitting between them. CDR3 length: 15 amino acids. CDR1 is KGHSH, CDR2 LQKENI, per germline. CDR3 loop: CASSRGRDLTGELFF. CDR3 nucleotides: TGTGCCAGCTCACGGGGCCGGGACCTAACCGGGGAGCTGTTTTTT.

This chain connects TRBV7-2 to TRBJ2-3, with 7 bases matching TRBD2. The ends lost 5 bases at V and 3 bases at J; junction bases unmatched: 8. This CDR3 is 15 amino acids long. Germline CDR1 reads SGHTA; CDR2 reads FQGNSA. CDR3 loop: CASSPPGGGTDTQYF. CDR3 sequence (DNA): TGTGCCAGCAGCCCCCCGGGGGGAGGAACAGATACGCAGTATTTT. Based on the CDR3 plus reference TRBV7-2 and TRBJ2-3, the full variable domain is GAGVSQSPSNKVTEKGKDVELRCDPISGHTALYWYRQSLGQGLEFLIYFQGNSAPDKSGLPSDRFSAERTGGSVSTLTIQRTQQEDSAVYLCASSPPGGGTDTQYFGPGTRLTVL.

The chain combines TRBV29-1 with TRBJ2-7; D is uncertain. The germline CDR1 and CDR2 sequences are SQVTM and ANQGSEA. V was cut by 1 base and J by 3 bases, with 13 bases left in between. This CDR3 has 14 amino acids. The CDR3 coding sequence is TGCAGCGTTGAAGGGTGGGAAAGTGGCTACGAGCAGTACTTC. This sequence encodes CSVEGWESGYEQYF.

Comment on this clone: Other nucleotide sequences from this sample produce the same CDR3. The rearrangement links TRBV28 to TRBJ1-2; D possibly corresponds to TRBD1 (5 bases). The germline V and J ends were trimmed by 6 bases and 8 bases, with 16 bases remaining between them. This CDR3 comprises 13 residues. The germline V gene has CDR1 MDHEN and CDR2 SYDVKM. The CDR3 protein is CASSPRGAGGYTF. In nucleotides, the CDR3 is TGTGCCAGCAGCCCCCGAGGGGCGGGAGGCTACACCTTC.

This clone occurred once. J is TRBJ1-2 and V is TRBV6-1; D unresolved. Trimming cost V 2 bases and J 5 bases, with 6 bases left between them. The CDR3 contains 12 residues. Germline V lookup: CDR1 MNHNS, CDR2 SASEGT. CDR3 region: CASSELGYGYTF. The DNA of the CDR3 is TGTGCCAGCAGTGAACTGGGGTATGGCTACACCTTC.

This chain joins TRBV20-1 and TRBJ2-7; weak D call: TRBD2 (5 bases). This CDR3 comprises 11 residues. Germline assignment: CDR1 DFQATT and CDR2 SNEGSKA (reference sequence). Trimming cost V 6 bases and J 4 bases, with 10 bases left between them. The CDR3: CSARAPYEQYF. The CDR3 nucleotides are TGCAGTGCGAGGGCCCCATACGAGCAGTACTTC.

The chain combines TRBV19 with TRBJ1-4; the match to TRBD1 covers 10 bases. Germline-derived CDR1 and CDR2 are LNHDA and SQIVND (reference sequence). This CDR3 has 12 residues. With V trimmed by 9 bases and J by 8 bases, 3 bases remained unmatched. CDR3: CASGTGAEKLFF. The CDR3 bases are TGTGCCAGCGGGACAGGGGCGGAAAAACTGTTTTTT.

The rearrangement uses TRBV7-9 and TRBJ1-2, with no clear D. Per the germline V gene, CDR1 is SEHNR and CDR2 is FQNEAQ (reference sequence). V lost 6 bases to trimming and J lost 2 bases, with 13 bases between them. The CDR3 is made up of 14 amino acids. CDR3 sequence (DNA): TGTGCCAGCAGTTGGATTGACGGAAACTATGGCTACACCTTC. Translated, it gives CASSWIDGNYGYTF.